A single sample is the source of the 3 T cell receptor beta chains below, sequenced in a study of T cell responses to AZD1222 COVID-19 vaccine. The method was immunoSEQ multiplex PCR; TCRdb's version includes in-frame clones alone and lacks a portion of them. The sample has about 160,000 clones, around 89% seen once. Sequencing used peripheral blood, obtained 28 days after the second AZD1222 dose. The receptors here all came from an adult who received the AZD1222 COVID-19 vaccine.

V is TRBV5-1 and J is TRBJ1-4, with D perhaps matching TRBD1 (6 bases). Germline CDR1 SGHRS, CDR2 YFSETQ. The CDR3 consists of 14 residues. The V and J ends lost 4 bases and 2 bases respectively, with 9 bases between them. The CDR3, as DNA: TGCGCCAGCAGCCTGGACAGTACTAATGAAAAACTGTTTTTT. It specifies CASSLDSTNEKLFF.

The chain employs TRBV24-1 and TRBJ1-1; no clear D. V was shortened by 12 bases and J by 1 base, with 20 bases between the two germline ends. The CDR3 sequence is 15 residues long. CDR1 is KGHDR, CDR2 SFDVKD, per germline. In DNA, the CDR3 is TGTGCCCCCTCCTATCGTCCTCCCCCGAACACTGAAGCTTTCTTT. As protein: CAPSYRPPPNTEAFF.

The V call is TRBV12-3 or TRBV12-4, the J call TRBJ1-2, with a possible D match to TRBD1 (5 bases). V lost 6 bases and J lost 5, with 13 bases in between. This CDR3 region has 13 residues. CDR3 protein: CASSRDGVYGYTF. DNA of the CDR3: TGTGCCAGCAGCCGGGACGGGGTGTATGGCTACACCTTC.